This T cell receptor (beta chain) was observed in a study of beta chain features in type 1 diabetes. Study-level points and caveats: Shortening that was moderate but significant affected the TCRB CDR3s of Type 1 diabetes patients in all four CD4+ subsets. High TCR expression in some cells could lead to their over-representation in cDNA sequencing. The similarity of naive, central memory and Treg TCRB repertoires appeared greater among patients than among healthy donors.

Expressed TCRB transcripts got sequenced, as all isolated RNA was reverse transcribed. Sequencing was performed with immunoSEQ multiplex PCR; in TCRdb, only in-frame clones are kept and a portion is missing. Of 250,000 to 300,000 clones listed, roughly an eighth are singletons. Worth noting for this clone: As yet, its antigen is unknown.

Trimming cost V 0 bases and J 0 bases, with 10 bases left between them. CDR1 SGDLS and CDR2 YYNGEE come from the germline V gene. CDR3 length: 15 residues. This clonotype was obtained from a man younger than 45 with type 1 diabetes. The sample comprised naive CD4+ T cells from blood. The V gene is TRBV9, the J gene TRBJ2-7; D call uncertain. CDR3 residues: CASSVGVGSSYEQYF. The DNA of the CDR3 is TGTGCCAGCAGCGTAGGAGTGGGCAGCTCCTACGAGCAGTACTTC.